This T cell receptor beta chain was captured by sequencing in a study of Graves' ophthalmopathy and Graves' hyperthyroidism. Germline-derived CDR1 and CDR2 are MNHEY and SVGEGT. Trimming at V came to 0 bases and at J to 5 bases, leaving 14 bases not matched to a gene. The CDR3 covers 19 residues. This clonotype was detected once. Amplified TCR beta CDR3 regions were obtained using RNA transcripts as template. First-round RT-PCR relied on HTBI primers, and a second-round multiplex PCR came next. Using its own MiXCR run on the multiplex PCR reads, TCRdb lists one record per CDR3 protein. Of 600,000 to 700,000 distinct CDR3 sequences detected, about 41% appear once; the ten largest clones hold around 3%.

The TCR was taken from an adult man with Graves' ophthalmopathy. The sequencing input was peripheral blood. The V call is TRBV6-2 or TRBV6-3, the J call TRBJ1-2; TRBD1 matches at 11 bases. The CDR3: CASSYSARTGGPSGYGYTF. CDR3 sequence (DNA): TGTGCCAGCAGTTACTCGGCGAGGACAGGGGGCCCGTCGGGTTATGGCTACACCTTC.